This T cell receptor (beta chain) was sequenced in a study of cytomegalovirus exposure and HLA in healthy donors. About the research overall: Caucasian-associated ancestry cluster membership applied to approximately 84% of about 370 genotyped donors.

Remarks on this clone: As yet, its antigen is unknown.

The trim removed 1 base at V and 5 bases at J, leaving 6 bases unmatched. The germline CDR1 and CDR2 sequences are MDHEN and SYDVKM. The CDR3 is made up of 15 amino acids. The PCR employed 60 Vbeta primers together with 13 Jbeta primers. Sequenced by immunoSEQ multiplex PCR; TCRdb stores in-frame clones only, minus some. Of fewer than 150,000 clones detected, 75% appear once; the ten largest clones hold roughly 3.1%. Study findings and constraints: Earlier analysis yielded a pattern in which most TCR beta V segments were productive about 87% or about 30% of the time. Investigators reported around 150 TCR beta chains as tied to cytomegalovirus. It was only CMV serostatus that was available as immune exposure information.

The chain is built from TRBV28 and TRBJ2-7, with 9 bases lining up with TRBD2. This sequence originates from a man aged 25-45 years in good health and CMV-seronegative. The sample taken for sequencing was PBMCs. CDR3 sequence: CASSLSGGLANEQYF. The DNA of the CDR3 is TGTGCCAGCAGTTTATCCGGGGGACTAGCCAACGAGCAGTACTTC.